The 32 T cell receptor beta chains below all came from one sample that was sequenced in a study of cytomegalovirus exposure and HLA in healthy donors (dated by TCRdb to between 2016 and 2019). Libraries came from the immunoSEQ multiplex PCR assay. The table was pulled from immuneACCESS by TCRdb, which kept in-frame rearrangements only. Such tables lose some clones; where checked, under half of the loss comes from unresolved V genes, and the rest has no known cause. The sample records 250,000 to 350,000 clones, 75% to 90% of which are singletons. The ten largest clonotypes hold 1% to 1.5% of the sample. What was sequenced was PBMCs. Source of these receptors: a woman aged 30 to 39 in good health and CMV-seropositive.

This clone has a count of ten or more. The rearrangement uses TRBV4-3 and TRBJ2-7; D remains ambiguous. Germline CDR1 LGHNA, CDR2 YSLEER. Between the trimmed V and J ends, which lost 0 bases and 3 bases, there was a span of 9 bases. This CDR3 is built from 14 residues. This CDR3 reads CASSQDSGLYEQYF. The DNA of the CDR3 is TGCGCCAGCAGCCAAGACTCAGGTCTCTACGAGCAGTACTTC.

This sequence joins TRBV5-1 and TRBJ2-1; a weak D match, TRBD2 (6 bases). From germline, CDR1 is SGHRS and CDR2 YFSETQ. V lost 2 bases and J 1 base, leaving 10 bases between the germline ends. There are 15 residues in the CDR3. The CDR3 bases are TGCGCCAGCAGCTTACCGGGGGAATCCTACAATGAGCAGTTCTTC. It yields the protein CASSLPGESYNEQFF.

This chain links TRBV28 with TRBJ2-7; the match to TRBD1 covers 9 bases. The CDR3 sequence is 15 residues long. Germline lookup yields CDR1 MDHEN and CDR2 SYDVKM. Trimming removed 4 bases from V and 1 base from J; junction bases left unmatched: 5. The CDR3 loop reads CASSSPGQGSYEQYF. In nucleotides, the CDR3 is TGTGCCAGCAGTTCTCCGGGACAGGGATCCTACGAGCAGTACTTC.

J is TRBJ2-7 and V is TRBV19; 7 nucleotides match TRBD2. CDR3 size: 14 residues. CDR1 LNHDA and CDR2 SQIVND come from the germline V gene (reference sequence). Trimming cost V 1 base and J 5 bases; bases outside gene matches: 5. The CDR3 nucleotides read TGTGCCAGTAGTATAGCGGGGGGTATCGACGAGCAGTACTTC. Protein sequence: CASSIAGGIDEQYF.

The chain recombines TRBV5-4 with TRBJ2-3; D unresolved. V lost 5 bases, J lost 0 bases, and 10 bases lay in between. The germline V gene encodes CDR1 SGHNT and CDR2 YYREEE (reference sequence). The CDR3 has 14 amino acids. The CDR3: CASRVGGSTDTQYF. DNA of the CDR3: TGTGCCAGCAGGGTTGGCGGAAGCACAGATACGCAGTATTTT.

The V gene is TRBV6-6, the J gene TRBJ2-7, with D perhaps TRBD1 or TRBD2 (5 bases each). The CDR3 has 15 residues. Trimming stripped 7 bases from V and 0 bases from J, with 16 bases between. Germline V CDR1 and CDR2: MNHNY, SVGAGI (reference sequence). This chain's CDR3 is CASKEDPGSSYEQYF. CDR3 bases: TGTGCCAGCAAAGAAGATCCAGGGAGCTCCTACGAGCAGTACTTC.

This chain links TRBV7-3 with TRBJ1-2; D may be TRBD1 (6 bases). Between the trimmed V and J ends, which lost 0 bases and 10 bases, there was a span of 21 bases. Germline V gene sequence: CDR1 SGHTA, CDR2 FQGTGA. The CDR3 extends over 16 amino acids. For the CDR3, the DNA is TGTGCCAGCAGCTTAACGGCAGGGGCCAACAGCGGGGTCTACACCTTC. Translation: CASSLTAGANSGVYTF.

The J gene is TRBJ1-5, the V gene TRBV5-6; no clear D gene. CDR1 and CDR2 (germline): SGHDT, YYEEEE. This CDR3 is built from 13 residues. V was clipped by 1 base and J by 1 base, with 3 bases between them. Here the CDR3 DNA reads TGTGCCAGCAGCTTGAACAGCAATCAGCCCCAGCATTTT. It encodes CASSLNSNQPQHF.

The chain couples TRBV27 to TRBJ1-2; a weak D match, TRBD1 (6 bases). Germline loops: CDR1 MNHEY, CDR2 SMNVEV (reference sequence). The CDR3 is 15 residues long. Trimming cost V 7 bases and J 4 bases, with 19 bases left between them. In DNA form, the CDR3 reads TGTGCCAGCATGAAGGTCGGGGGCCCCCCCTATGGCTACACCTTC. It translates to CASMKVGGPPYGYTF.

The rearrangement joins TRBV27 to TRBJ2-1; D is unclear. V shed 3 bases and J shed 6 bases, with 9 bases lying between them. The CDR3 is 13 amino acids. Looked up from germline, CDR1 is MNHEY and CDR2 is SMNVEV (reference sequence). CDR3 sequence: CASSLVGSNEQFF. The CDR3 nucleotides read TGTGCCAGCAGTTTGGTGGGTTCCAATGAGCAGTTCTTC.

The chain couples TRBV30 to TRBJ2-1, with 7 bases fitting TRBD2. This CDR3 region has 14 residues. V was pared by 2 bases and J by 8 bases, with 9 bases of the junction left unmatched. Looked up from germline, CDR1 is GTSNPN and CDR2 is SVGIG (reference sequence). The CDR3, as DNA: TGTGCCTGGAGTTTGGGCGGGAGTATTCATGAGCAGTTCTTC. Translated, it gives CAWSLGGSIHEQFF.

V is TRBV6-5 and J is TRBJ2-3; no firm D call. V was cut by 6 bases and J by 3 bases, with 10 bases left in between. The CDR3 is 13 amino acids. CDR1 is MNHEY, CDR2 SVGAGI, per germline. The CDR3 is CASSQVRTDTQYF. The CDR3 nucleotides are TGTGCCAGCAGCCAGGTTCGTACAGATACGCAGTATTTT.

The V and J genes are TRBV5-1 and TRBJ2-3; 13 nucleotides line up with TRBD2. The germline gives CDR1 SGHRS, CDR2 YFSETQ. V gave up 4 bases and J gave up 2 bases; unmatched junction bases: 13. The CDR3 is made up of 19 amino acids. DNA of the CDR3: TGCGCCAGCAGCACGCCCAACGGGACTAGCGGGGACTTCACAGATACGCAGTATTTT. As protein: CASSTPNGTSGDFTDTQYF.

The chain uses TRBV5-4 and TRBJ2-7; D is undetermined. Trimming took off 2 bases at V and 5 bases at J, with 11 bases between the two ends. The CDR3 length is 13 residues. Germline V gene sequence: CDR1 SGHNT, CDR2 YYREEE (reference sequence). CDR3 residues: CASSFGYQNEQYF. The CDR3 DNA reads TGTGCCAGCAGCTTCGGTTACCAGAACGAGCAGTACTTC.

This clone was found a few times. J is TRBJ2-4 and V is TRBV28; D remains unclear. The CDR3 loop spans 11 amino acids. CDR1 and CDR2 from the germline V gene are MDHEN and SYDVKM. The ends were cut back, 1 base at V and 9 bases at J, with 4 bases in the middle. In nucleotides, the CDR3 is TGTGCCAGCAGTTTATCAGGCATTCAGTACTTC. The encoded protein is CASSLSGIQYF.

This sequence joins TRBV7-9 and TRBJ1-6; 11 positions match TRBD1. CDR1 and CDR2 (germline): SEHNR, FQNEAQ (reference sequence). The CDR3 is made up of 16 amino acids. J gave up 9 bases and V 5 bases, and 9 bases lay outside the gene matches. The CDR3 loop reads CASSRTDRGQGSPLHF. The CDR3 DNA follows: TGTGCCAGCAGCCGGACGGACAGGGGGCAGGGTTCACCCCTCCACTTT.

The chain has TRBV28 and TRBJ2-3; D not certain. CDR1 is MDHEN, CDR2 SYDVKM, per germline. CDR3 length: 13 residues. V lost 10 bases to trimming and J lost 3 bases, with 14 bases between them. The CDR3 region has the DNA TGTGCCATCCAGACCCGATGGACAGATACGCAGTATTTT. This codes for CAIQTRWTDTQYF.

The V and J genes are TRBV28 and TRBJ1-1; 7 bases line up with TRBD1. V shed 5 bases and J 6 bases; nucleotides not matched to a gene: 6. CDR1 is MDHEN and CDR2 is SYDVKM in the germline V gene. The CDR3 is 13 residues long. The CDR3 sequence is CASSQTGWAEAFF. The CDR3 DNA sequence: TGTGCCAGCAGTCAGACAGGGTGGGCTGAAGCTTTCTTT.

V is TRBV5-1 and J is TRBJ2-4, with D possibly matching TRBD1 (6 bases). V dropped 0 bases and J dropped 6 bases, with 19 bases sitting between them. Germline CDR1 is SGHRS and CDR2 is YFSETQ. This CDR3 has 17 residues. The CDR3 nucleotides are TGCGCCAGCAGCTTGGGGGGCTCACAGGGAAGTTTAAACATTCAGTACTTC. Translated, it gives CASSLGGSQGSLNIQYF.

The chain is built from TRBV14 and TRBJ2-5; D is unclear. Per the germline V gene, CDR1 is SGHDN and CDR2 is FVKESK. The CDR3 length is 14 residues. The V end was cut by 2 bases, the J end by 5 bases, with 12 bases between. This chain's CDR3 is CASSQFGVRETQYF. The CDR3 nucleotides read TGTGCCAGCAGCCAATTTGGTGTTCGGGAGACCCAGTACTTC.

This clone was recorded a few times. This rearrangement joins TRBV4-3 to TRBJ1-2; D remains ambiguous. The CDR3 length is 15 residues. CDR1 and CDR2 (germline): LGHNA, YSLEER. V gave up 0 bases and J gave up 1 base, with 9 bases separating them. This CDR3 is CASSQDLGDNYGYTF. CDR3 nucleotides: TGCGCCAGCAGCCAAGATCTGGGAGATAACTATGGCTACACCTTC.

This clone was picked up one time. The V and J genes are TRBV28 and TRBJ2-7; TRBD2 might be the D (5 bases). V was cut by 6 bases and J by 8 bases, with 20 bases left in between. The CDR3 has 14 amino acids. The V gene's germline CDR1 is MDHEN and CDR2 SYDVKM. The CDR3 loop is CASSGSETLRKQYF. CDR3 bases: TGTGCCAGCAGCGGTAGCGAGACCCTACGCAAGCAGTACTTC. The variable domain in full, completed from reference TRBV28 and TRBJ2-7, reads DVKVTQSSRYLVKRTGEKVFLECVQDMDHENMFWYRQDPGLGLRLIYFSYDVKMKEKGDIPEGYSVSREKKERFSLILESASTNQTSMYLCASSGSETLRKQYFGPGTRLTVT.

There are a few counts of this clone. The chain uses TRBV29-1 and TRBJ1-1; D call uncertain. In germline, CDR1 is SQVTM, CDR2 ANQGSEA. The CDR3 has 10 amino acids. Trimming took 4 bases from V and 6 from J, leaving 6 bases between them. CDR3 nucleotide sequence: TGCAGCGTTGGTGACGCTGAAGCTTTCTTT. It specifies CSVGDAEAFF.

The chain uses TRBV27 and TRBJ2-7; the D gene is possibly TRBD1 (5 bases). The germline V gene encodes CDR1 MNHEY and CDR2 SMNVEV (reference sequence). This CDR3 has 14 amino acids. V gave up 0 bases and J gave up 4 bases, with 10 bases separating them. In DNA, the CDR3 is TGTGCCAGCAGTTTATCAGGGGCGGTGTACGAGCAGTACTTC. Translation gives CASSLSGAVYEQYF.

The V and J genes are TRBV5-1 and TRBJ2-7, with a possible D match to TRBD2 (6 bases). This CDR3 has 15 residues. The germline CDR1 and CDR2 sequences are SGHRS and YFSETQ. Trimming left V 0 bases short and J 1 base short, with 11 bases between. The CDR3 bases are TGCGCCAGCAGCTTGGTGGGCGGGGTGTCCTACGAGCAGTACTTC. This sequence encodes CASSLVGGVSYEQYF. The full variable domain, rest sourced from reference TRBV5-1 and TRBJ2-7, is KAGVTQTPRYLIKTRGQQVTLSCSPISGHRSVSWYQQTPGQGLQFLFEYFSETQRNKGNFPGRFSGRQFSNSRSEMNVSTLELGDSALYLCASSLVGGVSYEQYFGPGTRLTVT.

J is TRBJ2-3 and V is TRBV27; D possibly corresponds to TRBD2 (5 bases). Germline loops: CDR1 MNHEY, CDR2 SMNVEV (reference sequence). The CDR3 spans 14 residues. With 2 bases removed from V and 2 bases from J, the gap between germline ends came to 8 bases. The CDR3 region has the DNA TGTGCCAGCAGTTTAGAGCGGAACACAGATACGCAGTATTTT. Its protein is CASSLERNTDTQYF.

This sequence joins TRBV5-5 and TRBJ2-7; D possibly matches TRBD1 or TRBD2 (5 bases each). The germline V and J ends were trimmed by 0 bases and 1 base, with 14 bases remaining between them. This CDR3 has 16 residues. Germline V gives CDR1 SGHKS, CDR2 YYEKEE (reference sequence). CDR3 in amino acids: CASSLAPGAKSYEQYF. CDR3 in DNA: TGTGCCAGCAGCTTGGCCCCCGGGGCCAAATCCTACGAGCAGTACTTC. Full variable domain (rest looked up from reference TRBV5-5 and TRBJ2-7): DAGVTQSPTHLIKTRGQQVTLRCSPISGHKSVSWYQQVLGQGPQFIFQYYEKEERGRGNFPDRFSARQFPNYSSELNVNALLLGDSALYLCASSLAPGAKSYEQYFGPGTRLTVT.

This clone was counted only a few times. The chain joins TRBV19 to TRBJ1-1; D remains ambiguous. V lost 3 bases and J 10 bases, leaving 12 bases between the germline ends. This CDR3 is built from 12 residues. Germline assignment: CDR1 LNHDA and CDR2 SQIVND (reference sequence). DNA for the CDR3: TGTGCCAGTAGTATGGCGGGGTTGGCAGCTTTCTTT. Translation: CASSMAGLAAFF. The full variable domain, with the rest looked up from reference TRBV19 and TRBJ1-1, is DGGITQSPKYLFRKEGQNVTLSCEQNLNHDAMYWYRQDPGQGLRLIYYSQIVNDFQKGDIAEGYSVSREKKESFPLTVTSAQKNPTAFYLCASSMAGLAAFFGQGTRLTVV.

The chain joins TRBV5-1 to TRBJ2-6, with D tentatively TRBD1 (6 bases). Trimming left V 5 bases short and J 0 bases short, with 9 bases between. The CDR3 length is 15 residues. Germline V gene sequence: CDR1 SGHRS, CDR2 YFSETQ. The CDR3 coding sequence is TGCGCCAGCAGACAGGGAGCCTCTGGGGCCAACGTCCTGACTTTC. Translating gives CASRQGASGANVLTF.

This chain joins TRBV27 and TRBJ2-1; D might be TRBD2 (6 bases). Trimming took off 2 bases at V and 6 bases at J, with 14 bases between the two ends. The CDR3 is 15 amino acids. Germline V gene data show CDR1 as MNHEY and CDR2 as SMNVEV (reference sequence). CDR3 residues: CASSLAGPPGNEQFF. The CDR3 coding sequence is TGTGCCAGCAGTTTAGCGGGGCCTCCGGGCAATGAGCAGTTCTTC.

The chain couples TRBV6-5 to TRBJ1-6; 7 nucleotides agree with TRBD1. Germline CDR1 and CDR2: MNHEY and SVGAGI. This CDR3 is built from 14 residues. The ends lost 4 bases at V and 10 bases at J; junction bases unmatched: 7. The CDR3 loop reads CASSSGQLGSPLHF. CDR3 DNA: TGTGCCAGCAGTTCGGGACAGTTAGGATCACCCCTCCACTTT.

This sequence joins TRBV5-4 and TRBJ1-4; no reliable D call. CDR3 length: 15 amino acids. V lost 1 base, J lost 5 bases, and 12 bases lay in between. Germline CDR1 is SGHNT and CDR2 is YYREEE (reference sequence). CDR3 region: CASSLSGSLNEKLFF. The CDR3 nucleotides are TGTGCCAGCAGCTTGTCCGGCAGCCTCAATGAAAAACTGTTTTTT.